The 11 T cell receptor beta chains presented below share a single source sample, sequenced in a study of T cell repertoires in cytomegalovirus infection. TCRdb reanalysed the reads using MiXCR and keeps one entry per CDR3 protein. This table holds 400,000 to 550,000 distinct CDR3 sequences, about 11% found once. Sequencing input: PBMCs. These receptors all come from a human donor in good health (CMV status not recorded). Some clones in this sample may be carry-over from other donors' samples.

In this sample, this clonotype turned up many times. This rearrangement joins TRBV10-3 to TRBJ1-2; no clear D. V dropped 3 bases and J dropped 7 bases, with 21 bases sitting between them. The germline gives CDR1 ENHRY, CDR2 SYGVKD. The CDR3 has 16 residues. In DNA, the CDR3 is TGTGCCATCAGTGACAGTCGTATTACGGTAGTATCTGGCTACACCTTC. It yields the protein CAISDSRITVVSGYTF.

This clonotype was observed a handful of times. CDR3 loop: CASIDSAARSNYGYTF. The CDR3 coding sequence is TGTGCCAGCATCGACTCGGCGGCCAGGTCCAACTATGGCTACACCTTC. The chain is built from TRBV6-5 and TRBJ1-2; no firm D call. Trimming took 7 bases from V and 2 from J, leaving 20 bases between them. Germline lookup yields CDR1 MNHEY and CDR2 SVGAGI. The CDR3 is 16 amino acids.

This clonotype has a count of ten or more. The V call is TRBV5-6, the J call TRBJ2-7, with a tentative D call TRBD1 (6 bases). V dropped 3 bases and J dropped 5 bases, with 9 bases sitting between them. This CDR3 spans 12 amino acids. The germline gives CDR1 SGHDT, CDR2 YYEEEE. The DNA for the CDR3 is TGTGCCAGCAGCTCCTACAGGGACGAGCAGTACTTC. Translated: CASSSYRDEQYF.

The sample holds a few counts of this clonotype. The chain couples TRBV28 to TRBJ1-1; 7 nucleotides agree with TRBD1. CDR3 length equals 16 residues. CDR1 is MDHEN and CDR2 is SYDVKM in the germline V gene. V trimming: 6 bases; J trimming: 5 bases; junction bases outside the gene matches: 15. In nucleotides, the CDR3 is TGTGCCAGCAGCCTAGGGGCCAGGGGGAGAGAAACTGAAGCTTTCTTT. Its protein product is CASSLGARGRETEAFF.

A few counts support this clonotype. The V call is TRBV20-1, the J call TRBJ1-1, with D perhaps TRBD1 (6 bases). Germline V gene sequence: CDR1 DFQATT, CDR2 SNEGSKA (reference sequence). CDR3 size: 19 residues. V was cut by 0 bases and J by 1 base, with 24 bases left in between. DNA of the CDR3: TGCAGTGCTAGAGATCGGGGTGGAGGGGGGCGGGGGGCGAACACTGAAGCTTTCTTT. Amino acids: CSARDRGGGGRGANTEAFF.

V and J are TRBV20-1 and TRBJ2-3; D may be TRBD2 (7 bases). CDR3 length: 14 residues. With 6 bases removed from V and 3 bases from J, the gap between germline ends came to 16 bases. The germline V gene has CDR1 DFQATT and CDR2 SNEGSKA (reference sequence). The CDR3 bases are TGCAGTGCCCCGGAACAGGGAGGGACAGATACGCAGTATTTT. As protein: CSAPEQGGTDTQYF.

This clonotype was recorded many times. The chain combines TRBV11-1 with TRBJ1-1; 7 bases are shared with TRBD1. Germline loops: CDR1 SGHAT, CDR2 FQDESV (reference sequence). V trimming: 2 bases; J trimming: 4 bases; junction bases outside the gene matches: 10. The CDR3 length is 16 residues. The CDR3 DNA sequence: TGTGCCAGCAGCTTATGGGGGCCCAGGGGGTCCACTGAAGCTTTCTTT. This translates into CASSLWGPRGSTEAFF.

A few counts support this clonotype. This chain connects TRBV28 to TRBJ1-1; TRBD1 matches 7 bases. The V and J ends lost 2 bases and 6 bases, in that order; junction bases with no gene match: 6. The CDR3 is 14 amino acids. CDR1 and CDR2 from the germline V gene are MDHEN and SYDVKM. The CDR3, as DNA: TGTGCCAGCAGTTTAGCCCTGGGACAGCCTGAAGCTTTCTTT. It translates to CASSLALGQPEAFF.

This sequence joins TRBV20-1 and TRBJ2-7; 10 positions agree with TRBD1. Trimming removed 5 bases from V and 6 bases from J; junction bases left unmatched: 4. Germline loops: CDR1 DFQATT, CDR2 SNEGSKA (reference sequence). The CDR3 is made up of 12 amino acids. DNA for the CDR3: TGCAGTGCTGGTAGGACAGGGGGCGAGCAGTACTTC. Translating gives CSAGRTGGEQYF.

This clonotype has ten or more counts. CDR3 sequence (DNA): TGTGCCAGCAGTTTAGACAGGTCTCTCCTCCACTTT. Its protein product is CASSLDRSLLHF. This chain uses TRBV27 with TRBJ1-6; TRBD1 might be the D (6 bases). CDR3 size: 12 residues. Trimming left V 2 bases short and J 15 bases short, with 11 bases between. Germline V gene lookup returns CDR1 MNHEY and CDR2 SMNVEV (reference sequence).

The table lists this clonotype with a few counts. A junction end diverges from the germline sequence, so it may reflect a read error. The chain recombines TRBV20-1 with TRBJ2-7, with TRBD1 identical over 7 bases. Germline V gene sequence: CDR1 DFQATT, CDR2 SNEGSKA (reference sequence). CDR3 length equals 13 residues. The CDR3 coding sequence is TGCAGTGCAAGAGGGGGCTTCAACTACGAGCAGTACTTC. Amino acid sequence: CSARGGFNYEQYF.